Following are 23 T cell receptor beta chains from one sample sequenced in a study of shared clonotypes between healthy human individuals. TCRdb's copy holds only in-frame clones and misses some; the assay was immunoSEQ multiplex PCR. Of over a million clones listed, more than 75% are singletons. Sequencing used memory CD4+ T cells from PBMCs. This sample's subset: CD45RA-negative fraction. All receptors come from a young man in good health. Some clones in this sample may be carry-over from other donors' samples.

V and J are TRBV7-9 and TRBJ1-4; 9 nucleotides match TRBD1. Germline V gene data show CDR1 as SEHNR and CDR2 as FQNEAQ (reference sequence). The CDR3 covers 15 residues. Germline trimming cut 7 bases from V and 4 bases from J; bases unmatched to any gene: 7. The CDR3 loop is CASIKWTGVNEKLFF. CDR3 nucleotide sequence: TGTGCCAGCATCAAGTGGACAGGGGTTAATGAAAAACTGTTTTTT.

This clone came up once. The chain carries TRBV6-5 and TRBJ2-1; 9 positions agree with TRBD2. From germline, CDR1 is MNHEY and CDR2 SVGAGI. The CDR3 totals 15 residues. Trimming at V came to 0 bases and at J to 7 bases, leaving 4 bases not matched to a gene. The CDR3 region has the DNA TGTGCCAGCAGTTACTCAAGCGGGAGGAGTAATGAGCAGTTCTTC. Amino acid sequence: CASSYSSGRSNEQFF.

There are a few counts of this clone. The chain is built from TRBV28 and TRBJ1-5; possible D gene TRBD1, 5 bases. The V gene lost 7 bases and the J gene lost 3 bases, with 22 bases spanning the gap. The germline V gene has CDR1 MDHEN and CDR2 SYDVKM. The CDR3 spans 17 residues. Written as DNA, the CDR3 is TGTGCCAGCACCCCGCTAGGGGAATCTAGGTCCAATCAGCCCCAGCATTTT. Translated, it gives CASTPLGESRSNQPQHF. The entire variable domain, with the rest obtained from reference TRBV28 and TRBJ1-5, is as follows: DVKVTQSSRYLVKRTGEKVFLECVQDMDHENMFWYRQDPGLGLRLIYFSYDVKMKEKGDIPEGYSVSREKKERFSLILESASTNQTSMYLCASTPLGESRSNQPQHFGDGTRLSIL.

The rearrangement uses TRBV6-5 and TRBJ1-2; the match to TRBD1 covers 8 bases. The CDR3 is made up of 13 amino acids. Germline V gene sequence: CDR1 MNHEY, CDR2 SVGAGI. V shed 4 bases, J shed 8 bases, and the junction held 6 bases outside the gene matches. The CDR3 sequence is CASSFWDRRGYTF. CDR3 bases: TGTGCCAGCAGTTTCTGGGACAGGAGGGGCTACACCTTC.

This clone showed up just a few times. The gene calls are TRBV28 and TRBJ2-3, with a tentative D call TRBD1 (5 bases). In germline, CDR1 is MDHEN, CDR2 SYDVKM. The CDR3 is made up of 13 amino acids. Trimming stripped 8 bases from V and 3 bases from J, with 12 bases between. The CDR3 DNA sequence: TGTGCCAGCGCTTTAGGGGTAACAGATACGCAGTATTTT. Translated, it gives CASALGVTDTQYF.

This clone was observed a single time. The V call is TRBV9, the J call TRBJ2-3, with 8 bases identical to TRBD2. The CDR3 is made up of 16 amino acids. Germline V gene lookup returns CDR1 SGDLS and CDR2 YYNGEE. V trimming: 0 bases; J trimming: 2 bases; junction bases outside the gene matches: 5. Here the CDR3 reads CASSVVGGRTTDTQYF. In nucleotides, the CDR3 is TGTGCCAGCAGCGTAGTGGGCGGGAGGACCACAGATACGCAGTATTTT.

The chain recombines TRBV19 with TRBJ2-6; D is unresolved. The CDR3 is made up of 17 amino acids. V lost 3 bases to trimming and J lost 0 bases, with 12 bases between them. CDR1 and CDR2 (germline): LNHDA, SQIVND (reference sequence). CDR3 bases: TGTGCCAGTAGTATCAGGTTTTCTCTCTCTGGGGCCAACGTCCTGACTTTC. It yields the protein CASSIRFSLSGANVLTF.

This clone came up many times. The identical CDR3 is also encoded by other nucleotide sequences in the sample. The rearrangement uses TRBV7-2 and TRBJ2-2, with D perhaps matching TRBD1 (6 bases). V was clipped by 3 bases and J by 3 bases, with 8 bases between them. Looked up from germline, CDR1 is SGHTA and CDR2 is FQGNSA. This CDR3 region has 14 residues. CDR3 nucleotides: TGTGCCAGCAGCTTTTCAGGGGACACCGGGGAGCTGTTTTTT. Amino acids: CASSFSGDTGELFF.

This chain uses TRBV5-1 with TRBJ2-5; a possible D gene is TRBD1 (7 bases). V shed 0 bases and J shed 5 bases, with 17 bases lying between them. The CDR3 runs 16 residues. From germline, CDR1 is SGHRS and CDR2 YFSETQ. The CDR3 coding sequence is TGCGCCAGCAGCTTGGGTACAGGGGTTCGGGGGGAGACCCAGTACTTC. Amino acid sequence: CASSLGTGVRGETQYF.

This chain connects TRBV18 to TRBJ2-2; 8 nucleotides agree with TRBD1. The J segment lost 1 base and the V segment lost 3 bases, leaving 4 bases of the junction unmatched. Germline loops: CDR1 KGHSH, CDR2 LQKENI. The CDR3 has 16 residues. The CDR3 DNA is TGTGCCAGCTCACCTGGGACAGGCGAGAACACCGGGGAGCTGTTTTTT. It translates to CASSPGTGENTGELFF.

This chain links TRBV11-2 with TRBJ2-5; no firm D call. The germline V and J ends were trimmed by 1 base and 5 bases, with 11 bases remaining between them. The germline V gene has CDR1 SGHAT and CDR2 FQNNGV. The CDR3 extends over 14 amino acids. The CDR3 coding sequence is TGTGCCAGCAGCTTAGGTTCCTTCCGGGAGACCCAGTACTTC. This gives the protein CASSLGSFRETQYF.

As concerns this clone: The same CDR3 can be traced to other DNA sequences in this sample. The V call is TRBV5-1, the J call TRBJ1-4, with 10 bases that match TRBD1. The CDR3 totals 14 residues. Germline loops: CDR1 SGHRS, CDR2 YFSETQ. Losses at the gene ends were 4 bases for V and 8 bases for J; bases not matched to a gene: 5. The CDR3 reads CASSAGQGGEKLFF. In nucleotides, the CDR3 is TGCGCCAGCAGCGCCGGACAGGGGGGCGAAAAACTGTTTTTT.

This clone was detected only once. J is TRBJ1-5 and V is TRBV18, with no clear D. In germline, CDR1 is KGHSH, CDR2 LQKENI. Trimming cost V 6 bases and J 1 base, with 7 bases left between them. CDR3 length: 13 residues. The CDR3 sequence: CASSVASNQPQHF. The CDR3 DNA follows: TGTGCCAGCTCCGTTGCGAGCAATCAGCCCCAGCATTTT. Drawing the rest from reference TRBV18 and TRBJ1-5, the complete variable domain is NAGVMQNPRHLVRRRGQEARLRCSPMKGHSHVYWYRQLPEEGLKFMVYLQKENIIDESGMPKERFSAEFPKEGPSILRIQQVVRGDSAAYFCASSVASNQPQHFGDGTRLSIL.

DNA for the CDR3: TGTGCCAGCAGCCAAGTGGGGGTGGGCTACGAGCAGTACTTC. Its translation is CASSQVGVGYEQYF. The V call is TRBV4-2, the J call TRBJ2-7, with D possibly being TRBD1 or TRBD2 (5 bases each). V lost 1 base, J lost 3 bases, and 10 bases lay in between. Looked up from germline, CDR1 is LGHNA and CDR2 is YNFKEQ. This CDR3 is 14 amino acids long.

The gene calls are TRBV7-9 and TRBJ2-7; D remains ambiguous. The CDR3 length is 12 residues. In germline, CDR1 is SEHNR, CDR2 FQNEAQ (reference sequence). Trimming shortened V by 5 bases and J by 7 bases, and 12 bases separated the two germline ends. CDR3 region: CASSPRLGEQYF. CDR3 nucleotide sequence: TGTGCCAGCAGCCCGAGGTTGGGGGAGCAGTACTTC. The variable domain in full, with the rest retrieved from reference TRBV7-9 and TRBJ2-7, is DTGVSQNPRHKITKRGQNVTFRCDPISEHNRLYWYRQTLGQGPEFLTYFQNEAQLEKSRLLSDRFSAERPKGSFSTLEIQRTEQGDSAMYLCASSPRLGEQYFGPGTRLTVT.

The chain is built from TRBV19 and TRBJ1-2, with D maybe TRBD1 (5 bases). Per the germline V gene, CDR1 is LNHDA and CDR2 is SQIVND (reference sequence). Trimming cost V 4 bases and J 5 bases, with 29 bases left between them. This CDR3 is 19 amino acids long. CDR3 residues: CASSTALLKGKRIGYGYTF. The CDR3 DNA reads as TGTGCCAGTAGTACCGCCTTACTTAAGGGGAAGCGAATCGGGTATGGCTACACCTTC. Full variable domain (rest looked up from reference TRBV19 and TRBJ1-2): DGGITQSPKYLFRKEGQNVTLSCEQNLNHDAMYWYRQDPGQGLRLIYYSQIVNDFQKGDIAEGYSVSREKKESFPLTVTSAQKNPTAFYLCASSTALLKGKRIGYGYTFGSGTRLTVV.

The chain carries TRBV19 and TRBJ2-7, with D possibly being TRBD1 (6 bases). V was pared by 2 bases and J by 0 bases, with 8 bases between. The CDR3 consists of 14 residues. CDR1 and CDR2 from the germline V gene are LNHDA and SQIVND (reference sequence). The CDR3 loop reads CASSISGASYEQYF. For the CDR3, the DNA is TGTGCCAGTAGTATATCAGGGGCCTCCTACGAGCAGTACTTC. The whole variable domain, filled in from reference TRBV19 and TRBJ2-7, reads DGGITQSPKYLFRKEGQNVTLSCEQNLNHDAMYWYRQDPGQGLRLIYYSQIVNDFQKGDIAEGYSVSREKKESFPLTVTSAQKNPTAFYLCASSISGASYEQYFGPGTRLTVT.

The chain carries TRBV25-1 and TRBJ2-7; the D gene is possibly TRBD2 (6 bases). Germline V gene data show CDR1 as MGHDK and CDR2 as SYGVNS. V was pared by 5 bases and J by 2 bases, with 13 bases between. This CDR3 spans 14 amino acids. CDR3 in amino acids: CASSPRTSTYEQYF. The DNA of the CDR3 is TGTGCCAGCAGTCCACGAACTAGCACCTACGAGCAGTACTTC.

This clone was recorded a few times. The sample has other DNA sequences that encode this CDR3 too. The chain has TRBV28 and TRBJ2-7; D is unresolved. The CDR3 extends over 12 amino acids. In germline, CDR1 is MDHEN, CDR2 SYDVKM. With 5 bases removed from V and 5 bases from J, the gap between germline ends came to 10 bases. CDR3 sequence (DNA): TGTGCCAGCAGTCCCCGACAACACGAGCAGTACTTC. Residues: CASSPRQHEQYF.

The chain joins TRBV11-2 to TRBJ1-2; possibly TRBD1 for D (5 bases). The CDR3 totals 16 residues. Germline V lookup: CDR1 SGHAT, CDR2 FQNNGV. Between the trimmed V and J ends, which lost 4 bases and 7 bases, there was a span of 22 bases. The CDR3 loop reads CASSSLTAQGLRGYTF. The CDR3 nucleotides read TGTGCCAGCAGCTCACTGACAGCCCAGGGTCTCCGTGGCTACACCTTC.

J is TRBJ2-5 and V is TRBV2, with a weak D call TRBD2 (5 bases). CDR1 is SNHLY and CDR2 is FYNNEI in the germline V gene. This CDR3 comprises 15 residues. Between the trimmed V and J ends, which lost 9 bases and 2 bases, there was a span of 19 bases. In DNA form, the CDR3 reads TGTGCCAGTCAATCGCGGTCGGGAACTCAAGAGACCCAGTACTTC. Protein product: CASQSRSGTQETQYF.

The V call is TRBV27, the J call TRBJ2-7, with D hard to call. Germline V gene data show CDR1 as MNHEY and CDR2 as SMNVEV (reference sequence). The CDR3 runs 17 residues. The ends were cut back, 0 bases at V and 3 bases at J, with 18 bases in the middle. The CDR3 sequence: CASSLSGIRAAGYEQYF. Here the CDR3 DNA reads TGTGCCAGCAGTTTATCAGGTATACGGGCAGCCGGCTACGAGCAGTACTTC.

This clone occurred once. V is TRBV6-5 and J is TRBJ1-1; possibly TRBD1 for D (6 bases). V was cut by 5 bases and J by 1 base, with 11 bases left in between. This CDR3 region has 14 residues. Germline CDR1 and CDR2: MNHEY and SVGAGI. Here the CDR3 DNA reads TGTGCCAGCAGTCAGGGGACGGAGAACACTGAAGCTTTCTTT. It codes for CASSQGTENTEAFF.